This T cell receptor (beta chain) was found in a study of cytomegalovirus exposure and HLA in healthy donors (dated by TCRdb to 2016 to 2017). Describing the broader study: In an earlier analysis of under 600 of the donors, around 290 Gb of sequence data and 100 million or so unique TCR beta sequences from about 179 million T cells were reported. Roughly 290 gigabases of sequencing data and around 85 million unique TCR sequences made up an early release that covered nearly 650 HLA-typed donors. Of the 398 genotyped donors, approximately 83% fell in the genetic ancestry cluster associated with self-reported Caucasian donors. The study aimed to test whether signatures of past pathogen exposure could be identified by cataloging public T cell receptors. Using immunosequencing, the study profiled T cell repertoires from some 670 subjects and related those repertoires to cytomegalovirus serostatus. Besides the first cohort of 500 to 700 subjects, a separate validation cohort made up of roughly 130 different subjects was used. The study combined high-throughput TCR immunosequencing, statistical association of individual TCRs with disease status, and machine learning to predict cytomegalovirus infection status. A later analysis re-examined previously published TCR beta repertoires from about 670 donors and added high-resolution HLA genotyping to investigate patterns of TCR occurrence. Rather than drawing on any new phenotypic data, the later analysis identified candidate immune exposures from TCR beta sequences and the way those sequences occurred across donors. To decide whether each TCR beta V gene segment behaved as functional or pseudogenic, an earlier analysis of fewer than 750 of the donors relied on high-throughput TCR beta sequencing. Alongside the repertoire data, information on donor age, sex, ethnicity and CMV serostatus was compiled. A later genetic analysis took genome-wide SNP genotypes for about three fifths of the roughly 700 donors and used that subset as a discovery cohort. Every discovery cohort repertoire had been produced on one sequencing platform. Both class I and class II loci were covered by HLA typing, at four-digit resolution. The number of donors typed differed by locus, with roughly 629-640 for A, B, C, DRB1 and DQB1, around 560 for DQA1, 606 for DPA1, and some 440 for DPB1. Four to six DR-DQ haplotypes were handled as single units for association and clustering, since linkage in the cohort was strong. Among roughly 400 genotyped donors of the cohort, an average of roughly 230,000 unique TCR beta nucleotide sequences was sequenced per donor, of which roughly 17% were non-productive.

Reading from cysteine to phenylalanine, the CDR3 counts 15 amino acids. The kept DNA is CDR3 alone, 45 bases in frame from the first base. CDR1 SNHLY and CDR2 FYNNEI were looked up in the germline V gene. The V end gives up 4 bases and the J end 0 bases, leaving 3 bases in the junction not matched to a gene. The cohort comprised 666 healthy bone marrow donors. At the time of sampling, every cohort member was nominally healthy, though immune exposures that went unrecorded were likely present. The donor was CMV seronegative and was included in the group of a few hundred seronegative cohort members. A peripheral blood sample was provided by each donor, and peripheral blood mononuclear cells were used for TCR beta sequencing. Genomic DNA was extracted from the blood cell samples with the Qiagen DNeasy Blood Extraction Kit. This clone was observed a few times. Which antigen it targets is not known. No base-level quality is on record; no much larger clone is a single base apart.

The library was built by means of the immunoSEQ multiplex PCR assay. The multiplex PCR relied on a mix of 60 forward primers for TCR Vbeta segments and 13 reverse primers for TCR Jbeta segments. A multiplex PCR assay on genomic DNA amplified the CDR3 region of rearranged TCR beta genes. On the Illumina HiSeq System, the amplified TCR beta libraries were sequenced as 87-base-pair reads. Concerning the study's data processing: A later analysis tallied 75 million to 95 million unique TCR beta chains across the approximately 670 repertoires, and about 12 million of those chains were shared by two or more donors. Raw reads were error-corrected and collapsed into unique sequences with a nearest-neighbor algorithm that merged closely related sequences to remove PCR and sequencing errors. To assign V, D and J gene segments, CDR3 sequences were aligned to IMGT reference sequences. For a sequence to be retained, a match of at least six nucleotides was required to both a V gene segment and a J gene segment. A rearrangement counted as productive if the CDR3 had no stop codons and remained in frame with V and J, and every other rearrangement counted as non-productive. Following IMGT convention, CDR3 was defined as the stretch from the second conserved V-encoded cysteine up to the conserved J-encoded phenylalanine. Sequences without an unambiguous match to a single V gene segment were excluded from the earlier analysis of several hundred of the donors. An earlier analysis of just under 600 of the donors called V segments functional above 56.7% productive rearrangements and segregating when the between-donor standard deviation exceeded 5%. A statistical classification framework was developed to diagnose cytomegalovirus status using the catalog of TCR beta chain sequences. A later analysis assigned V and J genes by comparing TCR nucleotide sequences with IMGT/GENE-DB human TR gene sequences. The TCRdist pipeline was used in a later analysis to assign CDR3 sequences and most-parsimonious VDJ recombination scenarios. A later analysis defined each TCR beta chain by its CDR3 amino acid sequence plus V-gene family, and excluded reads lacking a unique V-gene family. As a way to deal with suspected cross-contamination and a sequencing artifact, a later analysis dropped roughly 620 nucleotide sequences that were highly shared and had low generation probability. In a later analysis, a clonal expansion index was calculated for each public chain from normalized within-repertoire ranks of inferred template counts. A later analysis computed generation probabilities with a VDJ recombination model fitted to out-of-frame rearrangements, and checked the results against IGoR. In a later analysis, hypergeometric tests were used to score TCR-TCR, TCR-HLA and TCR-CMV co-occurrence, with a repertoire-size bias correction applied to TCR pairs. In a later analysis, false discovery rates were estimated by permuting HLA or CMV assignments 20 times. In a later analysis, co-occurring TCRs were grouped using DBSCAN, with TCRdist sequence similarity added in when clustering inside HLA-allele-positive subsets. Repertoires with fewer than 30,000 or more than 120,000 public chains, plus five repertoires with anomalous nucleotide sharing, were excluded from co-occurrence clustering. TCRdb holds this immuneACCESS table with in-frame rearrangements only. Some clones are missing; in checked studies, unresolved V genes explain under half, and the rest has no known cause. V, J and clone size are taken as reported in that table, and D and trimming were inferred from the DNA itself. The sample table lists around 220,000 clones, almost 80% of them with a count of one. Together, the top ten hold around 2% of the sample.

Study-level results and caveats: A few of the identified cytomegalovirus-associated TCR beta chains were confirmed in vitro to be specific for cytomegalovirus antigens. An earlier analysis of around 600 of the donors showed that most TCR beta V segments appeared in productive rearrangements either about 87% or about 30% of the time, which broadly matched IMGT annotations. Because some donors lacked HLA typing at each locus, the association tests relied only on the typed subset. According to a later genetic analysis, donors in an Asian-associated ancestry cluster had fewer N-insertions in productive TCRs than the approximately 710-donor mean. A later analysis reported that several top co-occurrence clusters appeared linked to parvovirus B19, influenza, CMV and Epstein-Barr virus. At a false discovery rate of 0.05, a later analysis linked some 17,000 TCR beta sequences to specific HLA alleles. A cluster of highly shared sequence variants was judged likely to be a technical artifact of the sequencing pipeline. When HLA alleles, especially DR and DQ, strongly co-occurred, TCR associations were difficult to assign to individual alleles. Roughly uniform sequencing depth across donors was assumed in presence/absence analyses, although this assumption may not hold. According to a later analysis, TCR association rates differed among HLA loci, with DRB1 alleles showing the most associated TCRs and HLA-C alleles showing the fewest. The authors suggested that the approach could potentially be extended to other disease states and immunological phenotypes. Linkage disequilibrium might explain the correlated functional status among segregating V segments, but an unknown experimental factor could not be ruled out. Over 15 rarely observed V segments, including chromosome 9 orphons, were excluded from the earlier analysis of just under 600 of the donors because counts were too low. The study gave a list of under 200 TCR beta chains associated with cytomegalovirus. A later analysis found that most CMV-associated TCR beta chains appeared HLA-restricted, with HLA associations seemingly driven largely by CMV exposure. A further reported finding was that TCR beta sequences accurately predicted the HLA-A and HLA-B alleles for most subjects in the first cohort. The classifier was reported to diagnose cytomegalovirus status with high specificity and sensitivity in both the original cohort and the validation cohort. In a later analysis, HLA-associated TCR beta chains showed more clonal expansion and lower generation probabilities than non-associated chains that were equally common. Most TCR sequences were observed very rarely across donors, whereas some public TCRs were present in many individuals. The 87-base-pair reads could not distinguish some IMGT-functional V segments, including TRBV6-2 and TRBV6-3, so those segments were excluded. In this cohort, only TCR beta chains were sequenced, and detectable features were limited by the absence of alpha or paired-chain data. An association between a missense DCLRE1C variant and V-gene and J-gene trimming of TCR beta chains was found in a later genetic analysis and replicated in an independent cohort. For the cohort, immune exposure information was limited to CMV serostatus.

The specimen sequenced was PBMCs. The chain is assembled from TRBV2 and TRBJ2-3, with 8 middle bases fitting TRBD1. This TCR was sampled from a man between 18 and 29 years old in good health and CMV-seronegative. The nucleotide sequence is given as TGTGCCAGCAGTGGGACAGGGATGAGCACAGATACGCAGTATTTT. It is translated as CASSGTGMSTDTQYF.